The 19 T cell receptor beta chains reported below all come from one sample, sequenced in a study of identifying expanded T cells in peripheral blood. Produced via immunoSEQ multiplex PCR; TCRdb's table is partial and in-frame only. This sample has about 90,000 clones, with nearly 90% found just once. The sample comprised blood. The receptors stem from a person aged 18 to 70 in good health.

The rearrangement links TRBV19 to TRBJ1-2, with D perhaps TRBD1 (5 bases). V lost 3 bases and J 3 bases, leaving 8 bases between the germline ends. The germline CDR1 and CDR2 sequences are LNHDA and SQIVND (reference sequence). This CDR3 spans 13 amino acids. For the CDR3, the DNA is TGTGCCAGTAGTATGGGGGACTACTATGGCTACACCTTC. Residues: CASSMGDYYGYTF.

This chain uses TRBV30 with TRBJ1-5, with 8 bases aligning to TRBD1. CDR1 GTSNPN and CDR2 SVGIG come from the germline V gene (reference sequence). The J segment lost 5 bases and the V segment lost 0 bases, leaving 3 bases of the junction unmatched. CDR3 length equals 14 residues. CDR3 region: CAWSVGQGHQPQHF. The CDR3 DNA is TGTGCCTGGAGTGTCGGACAGGGTCATCAGCCCCAGCATTTT.

This chain joins TRBV6-5 and TRBJ1-1; D remains unclear. The CDR3 is 14 amino acids. Germline lookup yields CDR1 MNHEY and CDR2 SVGAGI. V lost 4 bases to trimming and J lost 0 bases, with 9 bases between them. Here the CDR3 reads CASSSWTVNTEAFF. The CDR3 DNA sequence: TGTGCCAGCAGTTCCTGGACGGTGAACACTGAAGCTTTCTTT.

This clone came up a few times. The J gene is TRBJ2-1, the V gene TRBV27; no firm D call. CDR1 and CDR2 (germline): MNHEY, SMNVEV (reference sequence). Deletions cut 3 bases from V and 1 base from J, with 4 bases between. This CDR3 region has 13 residues. The CDR3 here is CASSFRSYNEQFF. The DNA of the CDR3 is TGTGCCAGCAGTTTCCGTTCCTACAATGAGCAGTTCTTC.

This clone occurred a few times. The chain uses TRBV2 and TRBJ1-2, with D tentatively TRBD1 (5 bases). The V end was cut by 10 bases, the J end by 5 bases, with 17 bases between. CDR1 is SNHLY, CDR2 FYNNEI, per germline. This CDR3 region has 13 residues. CDR3 in DNA: TGTGCCACCCAAGGAGCAGGGATGTATGGCTACACCTTC. It codes for CATQGAGMYGYTF.

The genes are TRBV5-1 and TRBJ2-1; D is ambiguous. The V and J ends lost 0 bases and 3 bases respectively, with 10 bases between them. The CDR3 sequence is 15 residues long. Germline V gene lookup returns CDR1 SGHRS and CDR2 YFSETQ. Here the CDR3 reads CASSLEGTIYNEQFF. The CDR3, as DNA: TGCGCCAGCAGCTTGGAGGGTACAATCTACAATGAGCAGTTCTTC.

The rearrangement joins TRBV5-1 to TRBJ2-5; D gene unclear. The V gene's germline CDR1 is SGHRS and CDR2 YFSETQ. The CDR3 covers 13 residues. Trimming left V 2 bases short and J 6 bases short, with 11 bases between. The CDR3 protein is CASSFLVGKTQYF. The CDR3 DNA reads as TGCGCCAGCAGCTTTTTGGTGGGAAAGACCCAGTACTTC.

The chain uses TRBV11-3 and TRBJ2-1; the match to TRBD2 covers 7 bases. Germline V gives CDR1 SGHNT, CDR2 YENEEA. V lost 0 bases and J lost 10; bases outside the gene matches: 12. The CDR3 runs 16 residues. The CDR3 loop is CASSLEWRTRAIEQFF. The CDR3 DNA follows: TGTGCCAGCAGCTTAGAATGGAGGACTAGGGCTATCGAGCAGTTCTTC.

V and J are TRBV7-8 and TRBJ1-2, with 7 bases lining up with TRBD1. Germline V gene lookup returns CDR1 SGHVS and CDR2 FQNEAQ. The CDR3 totals 15 residues. V lost 0 bases and J lost 3; bases outside the gene matches: 4. The CDR3 region is CASSLARGSYYGYTF. DNA for the CDR3: TGTGCCAGCAGCTTAGCCAGGGGGAGTTACTATGGCTACACCTTC.

The chain couples TRBV10-3 to TRBJ2-1; 9 positions agree with TRBD1. CDR3 length equals 15 residues. Germline V lookup: CDR1 ENHRY, CDR2 SYGVKD. V shed 10 bases and J 2 bases; nucleotides not matched to a gene: 9. CDR3 sequence reads: CATRAGQGTYNEQFF. In DNA, the CDR3 is TGTGCCACCCGAGCGGGACAGGGAACCTACAATGAGCAGTTCTTC.

V usage is TRBV4-2 and J usage is TRBJ1-3; no firm D call. V lost 2 bases, J lost 2 bases, and 10 bases lay in between. CDR1 and CDR2 (germline): LGHNA, YNFKEQ. The CDR3 has 15 residues. The DNA for the CDR3 is TGTGCCAGCAGCCAACGGTCTGGGGCTGGAAACACCATATATTTT. Protein sequence: CASSQRSGAGNTIYF.

The chain links TRBV7-2 to TRBJ2-7, with D possibly matching TRBD1 (6 bases). The CDR3 extends over 14 amino acids. Germline values: CDR1 SGHTA, CDR2 FQGNSA. Between the trimmed V and J ends, which lost 6 bases and 0 bases, there was a span of 12 bases. The CDR3 region is CASSGGFFSYEQYF. The CDR3 coding sequence is TGTGCCAGCAGTGGGGGCTTCTTCTCCTACGAGCAGTACTTC.

This clone was counted a single time. The chain has TRBV4-2 and TRBJ2-7, with 8 bases matching TRBD1. Unmatched junction bases numbered 12, after V lost 1 base and J lost 7 bases. Looked up from germline, CDR1 is LGHNA and CDR2 is YNFKEQ. CDR3 size: 16 residues. This chain's CDR3 is CASSQVTDRVTREQYF. In nucleotides, the CDR3 is TGTGCCAGCAGCCAAGTTACGGACAGGGTAACGAGGGAGCAGTACTTC.

The chain has TRBV18 and TRBJ1-2; D not resolved. The length of the CDR3 is 13 residues. The V gene's germline CDR1 is KGHSH and CDR2 LQKENI. Trimming stripped 2 bases from V and 6 bases from J, with 10 bases between. The CDR3 reads CASSPEGWNGYTF. Written as DNA, the CDR3 is TGTGCCAGCTCACCAGAGGGTTGGAATGGCTACACCTTC.

CDR3 DNA sequence: TGTGCCAGCAGTTCCCGTTCCGGGGCCTCCGGGTATCACAATGAGCAGTTCTTC. This translates into CASSSRSGASGYHNEQFF. The chain uses TRBV27 and TRBJ2-1; perhaps D is TRBD1 or TRBD2 (5 bases each). Germline V CDR1 and CDR2: MNHEY, SMNVEV (reference sequence). The CDR3 length is 18 residues. V lost 4 bases, J lost 5 bases, and 24 bases lay in between.

The CDR3 sequence: CASSPPSAGERETQYF. The CDR3 DNA sequence: TGTGCCAGCTCACCACCATCGGCAGGCGAGAGAGAGACCCAGTACTTC. The rearrangement uses TRBV18 and TRBJ2-5; D not resolved. Trimming took off 0 bases at V and 4 bases at J, with 15 bases between the two ends. Germline CDR1 KGHSH, CDR2 LQKENI. CDR3 length: 16 amino acids.

This chain uses TRBV7-8 with TRBJ2-7, with 8 bases lining up with TRBD2. V shed 1 base, J shed 3 bases, and the junction held 5 bases outside the gene matches. The CDR3 has 15 amino acids. The germline V gene has CDR1 SGHVS and CDR2 FQNEAQ. The CDR3 coding sequence is TGTGCCAGCAGCTTAGGAGTTAGCGGGATCTACGAGCAGTACTTC. As protein: CASSLGVSGIYEQYF.

This chain uses TRBV15 with TRBJ2-4; D possibly corresponds to TRBD1 (5 bases). CDR3 length: 14 amino acids. Germline V gene sequence: CDR1 LNHNV, CDR2 YYDKDF (reference sequence). V lost 3 bases, J lost 5 bases, and 11 bases lay in between. The chain's CDR3 is CATSSIDSQNIQYF. CDR3 DNA sequence: TGTGCCACCAGCAGCATAGACAGCCAAAACATTCAGTACTTC.

This chain links TRBV11-2 with TRBJ2-1; D may be TRBD2 (6 bases). Trimming left V 0 bases short and J 8 bases short, with 17 bases between. CDR1 and CDR2 (germline): SGHAT, FQNNGV. CDR3 length: 16 amino acids. CDR3 bases: TGTGCCAGCAGCTTAGATTGGGTCGGGAGTGGCCATGAGCAGTTCTTC. Protein sequence: CASSLDWVGSGHEQFF.